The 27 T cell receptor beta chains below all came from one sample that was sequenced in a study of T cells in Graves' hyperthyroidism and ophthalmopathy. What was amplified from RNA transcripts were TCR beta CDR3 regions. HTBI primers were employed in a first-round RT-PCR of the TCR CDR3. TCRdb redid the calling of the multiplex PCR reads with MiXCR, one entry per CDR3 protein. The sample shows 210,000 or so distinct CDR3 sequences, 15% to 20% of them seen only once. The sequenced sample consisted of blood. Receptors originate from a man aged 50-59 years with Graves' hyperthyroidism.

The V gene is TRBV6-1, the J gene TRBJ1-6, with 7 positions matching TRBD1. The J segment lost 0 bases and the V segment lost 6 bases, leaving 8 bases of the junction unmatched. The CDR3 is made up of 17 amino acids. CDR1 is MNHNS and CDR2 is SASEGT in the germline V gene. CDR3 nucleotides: TGTGCCAGCAGCCCGGGACAGACTTTCTCCTATAATTCACCCCTCCACTTT. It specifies CASSPGQTFSYNSPLHF.

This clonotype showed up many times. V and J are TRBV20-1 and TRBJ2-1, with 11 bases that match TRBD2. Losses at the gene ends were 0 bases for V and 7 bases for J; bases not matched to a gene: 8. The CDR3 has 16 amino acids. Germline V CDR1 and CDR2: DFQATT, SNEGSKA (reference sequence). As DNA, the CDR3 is TGCAGTGCTAGAGATAGCGGGAGGGCCCAAGGGAATGAGCAGTTCTTC. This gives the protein CSARDSGRAQGNEQFF.

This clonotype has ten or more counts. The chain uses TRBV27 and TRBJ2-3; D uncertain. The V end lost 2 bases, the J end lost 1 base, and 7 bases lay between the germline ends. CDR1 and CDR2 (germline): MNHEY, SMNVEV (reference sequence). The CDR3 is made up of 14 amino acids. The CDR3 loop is CASSLSFGTDTQYF. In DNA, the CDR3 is TGTGCCAGCAGTTTAAGTTTTGGCACAGATACGCAGTATTTT.

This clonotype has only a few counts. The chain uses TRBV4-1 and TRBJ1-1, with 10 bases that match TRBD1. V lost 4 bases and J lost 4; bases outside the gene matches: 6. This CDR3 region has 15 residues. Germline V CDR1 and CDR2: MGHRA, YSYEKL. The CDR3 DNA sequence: TGCGCCAGCAGCCTACAAGGACAGGGGGTCACTGAAGCTTTCTTT. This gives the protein CASSLQGQGVTEAFF.

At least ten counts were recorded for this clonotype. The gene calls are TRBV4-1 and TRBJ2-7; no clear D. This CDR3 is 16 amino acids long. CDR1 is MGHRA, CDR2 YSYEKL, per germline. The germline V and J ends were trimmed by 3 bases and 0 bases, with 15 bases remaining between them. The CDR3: CASSHSEGAASYEQYF. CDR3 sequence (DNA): TGCGCCAGCAGCCACTCCGAAGGTGCGGCCTCCTACGAGCAGTACTTC.

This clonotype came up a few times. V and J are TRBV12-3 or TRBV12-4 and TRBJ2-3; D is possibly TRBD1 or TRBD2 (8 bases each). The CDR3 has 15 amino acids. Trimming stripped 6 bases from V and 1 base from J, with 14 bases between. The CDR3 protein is CASSRGGQGTDTQYF. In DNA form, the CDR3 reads TGTGCCAGCAGCCGGGGGGGACAGGGCACAGATACGCAGTATTTT.

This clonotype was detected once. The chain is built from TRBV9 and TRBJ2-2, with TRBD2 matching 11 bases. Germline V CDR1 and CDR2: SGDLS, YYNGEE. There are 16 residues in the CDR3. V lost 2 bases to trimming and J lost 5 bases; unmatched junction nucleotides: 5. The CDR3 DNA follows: TGTGCCAGCAGCGTCCTAGCGGGAGGAGGGACCGGGGAGCTGTTTTTT. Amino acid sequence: CASSVLAGGGTGELFF.

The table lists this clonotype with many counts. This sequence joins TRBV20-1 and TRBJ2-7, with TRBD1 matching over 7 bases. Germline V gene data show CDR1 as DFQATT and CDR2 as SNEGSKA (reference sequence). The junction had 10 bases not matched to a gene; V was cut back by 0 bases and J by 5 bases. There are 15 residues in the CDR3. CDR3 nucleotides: TGCAGTGCTAGAGATTACCGCCGACAGGGCCACGAGCAGTACTTC. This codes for CSARDYRRQGHEQYF.

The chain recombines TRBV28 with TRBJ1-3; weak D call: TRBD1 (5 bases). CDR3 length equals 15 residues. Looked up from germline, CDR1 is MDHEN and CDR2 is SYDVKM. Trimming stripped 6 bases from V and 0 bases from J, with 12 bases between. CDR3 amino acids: CASSLTGLSGNTIYF. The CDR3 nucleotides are TGTGCCAGCAGCCTAACGGGACTCTCTGGAAACACCATATATTTT.

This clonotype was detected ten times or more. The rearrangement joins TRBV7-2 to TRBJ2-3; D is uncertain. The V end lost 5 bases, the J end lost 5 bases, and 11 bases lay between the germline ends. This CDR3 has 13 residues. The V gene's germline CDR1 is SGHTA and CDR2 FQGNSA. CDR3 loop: CASSPHSIDTQYF. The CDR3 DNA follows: TGTGCCAGCAGCCCCCACTCGATAGATACGCAGTATTTT.

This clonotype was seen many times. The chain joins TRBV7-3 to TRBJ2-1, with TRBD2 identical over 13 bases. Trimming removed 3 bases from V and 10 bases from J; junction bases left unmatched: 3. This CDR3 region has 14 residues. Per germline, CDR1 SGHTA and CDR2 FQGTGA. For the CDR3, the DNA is TGTGCCAGCAGCTTCGGACTAGCGGGAGAAGAGCAGTTCTTC. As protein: CASSFGLAGEEQFF.

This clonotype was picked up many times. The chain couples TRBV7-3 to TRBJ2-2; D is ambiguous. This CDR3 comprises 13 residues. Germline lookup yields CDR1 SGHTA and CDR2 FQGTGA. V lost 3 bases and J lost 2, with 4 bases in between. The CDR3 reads CASSLGNTGELFF. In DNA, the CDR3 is TGTGCCAGCAGCTTGGGCAACACCGGGGAGCTGTTTTTT.

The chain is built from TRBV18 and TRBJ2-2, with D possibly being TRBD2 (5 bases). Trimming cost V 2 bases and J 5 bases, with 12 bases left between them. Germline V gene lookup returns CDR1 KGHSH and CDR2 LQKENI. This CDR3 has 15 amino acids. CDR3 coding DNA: TGTGCCAGCTCACCAACCACGGACTCTACCGGGGAGCTGTTTTTT. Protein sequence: CASSPTTDSTGELFF.

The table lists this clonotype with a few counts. CDR3 nucleotide sequence: TGCAGTGCTAGAGACCAACTAGCGGGGTGGTACAATGAGCAGTTCTTC. It is translated as CSARDQLAGWYNEQFF. This sequence joins TRBV20-1 and TRBJ2-1; TRBD2 agrees at 10 bases. The V and J ends lost 0 bases and 4 bases, in that order; junction bases with no gene match: 6. The CDR3 covers 16 residues. Germline V gene data show CDR1 as DFQATT and CDR2 as SNEGSKA (reference sequence).

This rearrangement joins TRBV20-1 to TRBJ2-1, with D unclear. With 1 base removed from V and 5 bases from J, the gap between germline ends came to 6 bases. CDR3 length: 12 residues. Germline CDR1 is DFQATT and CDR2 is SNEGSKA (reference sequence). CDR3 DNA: TGCAGTGCTAGAGCCCCCCACAATGAGCAGTTCTTC. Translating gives CSARAPHNEQFF.

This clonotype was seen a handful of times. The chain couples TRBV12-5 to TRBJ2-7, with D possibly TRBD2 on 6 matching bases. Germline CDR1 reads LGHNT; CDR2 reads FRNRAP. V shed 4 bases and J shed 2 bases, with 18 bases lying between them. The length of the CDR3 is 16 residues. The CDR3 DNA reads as TGTGCTAGTGGTTACCTCTGGGACTTCACCACCTACGAGCAGTACTTC. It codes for CASGYLWDFTTYEQYF. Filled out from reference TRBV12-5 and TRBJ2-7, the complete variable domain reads DARVTQTPRHKVTEMGQEVTMRCQPILGHNTVFWYRQTMMQGLELLAYFRNRAPLDDSGMPKDRFSAEMPDATLATLKIQPSEPRDSAVYFCASGYLWDFTTYEQYFGPGTRLTVT.

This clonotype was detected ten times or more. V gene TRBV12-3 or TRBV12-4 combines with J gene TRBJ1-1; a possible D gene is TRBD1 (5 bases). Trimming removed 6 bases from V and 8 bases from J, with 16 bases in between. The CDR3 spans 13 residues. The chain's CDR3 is CASREDGGFEAFF. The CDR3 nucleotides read TGTGCCAGCAGGGAGGACGGGGGGTTCGAAGCTTTCTTT.

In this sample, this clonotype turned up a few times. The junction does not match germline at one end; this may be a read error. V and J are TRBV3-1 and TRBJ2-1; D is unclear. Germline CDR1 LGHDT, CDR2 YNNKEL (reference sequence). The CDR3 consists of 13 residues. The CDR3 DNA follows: TGTACCAGCAGCCCGTACACCGGGCATGAGCAGTTCTTC. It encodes CTSSPYTGHEQFF.

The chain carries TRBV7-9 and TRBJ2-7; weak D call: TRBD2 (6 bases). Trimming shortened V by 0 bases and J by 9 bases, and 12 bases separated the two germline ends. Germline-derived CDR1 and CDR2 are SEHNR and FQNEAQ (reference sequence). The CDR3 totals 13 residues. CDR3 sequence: CASSLAGRDSQYF. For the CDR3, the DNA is TGTGCCAGCAGCTTAGCCGGCAGGGACTCGCAGTACTTC.

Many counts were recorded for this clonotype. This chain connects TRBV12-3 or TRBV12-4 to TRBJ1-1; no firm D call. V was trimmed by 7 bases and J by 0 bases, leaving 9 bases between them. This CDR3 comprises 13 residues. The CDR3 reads CASTLHMNTEAFF. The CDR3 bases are TGTGCCAGCACCCTACATATGAACACTGAAGCTTTCTTT.

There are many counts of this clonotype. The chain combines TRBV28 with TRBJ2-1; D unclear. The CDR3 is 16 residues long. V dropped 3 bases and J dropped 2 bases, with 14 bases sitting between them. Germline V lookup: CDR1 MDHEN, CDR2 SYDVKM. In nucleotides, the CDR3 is TGTGCCAGCAGTTTGGGAAGCCTACCCCCCTACAATGAGCAGTTCTTC. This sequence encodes CASSLGSLPPYNEQFF.

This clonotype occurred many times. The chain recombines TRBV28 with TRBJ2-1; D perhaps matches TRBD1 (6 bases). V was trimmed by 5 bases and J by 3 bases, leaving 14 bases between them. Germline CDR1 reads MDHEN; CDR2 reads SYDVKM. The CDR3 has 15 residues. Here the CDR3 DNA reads TGTGCCAGCAGTCCTGTGTCGGACAGCTACAATGAGCAGTTCTTC. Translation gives CASSPVSDSYNEQFF. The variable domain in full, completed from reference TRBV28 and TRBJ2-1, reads DVKVTQSSRYLVKRTGEKVFLECVQDMDHENMFWYRQDPGLGLRLIYFSYDVKMKEKGDIPEGYSVSREKKERFSLILESASTNQTSMYLCASSPVSDSYNEQFFGPGTRLTVL.

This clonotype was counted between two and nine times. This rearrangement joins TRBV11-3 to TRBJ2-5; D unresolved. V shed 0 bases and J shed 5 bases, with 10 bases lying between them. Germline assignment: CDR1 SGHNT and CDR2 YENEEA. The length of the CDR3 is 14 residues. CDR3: CASSLDRVGETQYF. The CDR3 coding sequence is TGTGCCAGCAGCTTAGACCGCGTTGGGGAGACCCAGTACTTC.

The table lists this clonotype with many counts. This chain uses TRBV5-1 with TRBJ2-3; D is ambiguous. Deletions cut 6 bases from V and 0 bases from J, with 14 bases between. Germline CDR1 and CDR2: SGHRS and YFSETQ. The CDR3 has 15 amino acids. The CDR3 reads CASNEGITSTDTQYF. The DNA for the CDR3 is TGCGCCAGCAACGAAGGGATTACTAGCACAGATACGCAGTATTTT.

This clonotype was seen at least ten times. Here the CDR3 DNA reads TGTGCCAGCAGTACTACCCAGGGCCTCACAGATACGCAGTATTTT. Translated, it gives CASSTTQGLTDTQYF. V usage is TRBV28 and J usage is TRBJ2-3; the D gene is possibly TRBD1 (5 bases). CDR1 is MDHEN and CDR2 is SYDVKM in the germline V gene. Trimming cost V 5 bases and J 2 bases, with 14 bases left between them. This CDR3 spans 15 amino acids.

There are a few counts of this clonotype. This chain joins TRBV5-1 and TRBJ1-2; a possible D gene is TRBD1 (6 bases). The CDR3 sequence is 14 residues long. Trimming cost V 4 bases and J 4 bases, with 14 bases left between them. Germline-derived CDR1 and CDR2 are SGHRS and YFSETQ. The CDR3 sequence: CASSPSQGTYGYTF. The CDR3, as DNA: TGCGCCAGCAGCCCCTCCCAGGGGACCTATGGCTACACCTTC.

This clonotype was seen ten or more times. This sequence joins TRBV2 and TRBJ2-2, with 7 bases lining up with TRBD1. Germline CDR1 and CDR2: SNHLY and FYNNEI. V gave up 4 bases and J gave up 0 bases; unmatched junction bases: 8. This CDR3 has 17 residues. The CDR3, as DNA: TGTGCCAGCAGTGCCCCCCGGGACAGCCCGAACACCGGGGAGCTGTTTTTT. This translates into CASSAPRDSPNTGELFF.